Below, 16 T cell receptor beta chains from the same sample are listed, as sequenced in a study of cytomegalovirus exposure and HLA in healthy donors. Method: immunoSEQ multiplex PCR; TCRdb's copy keeps in-frame clones and lacks some. Among some 150,000 clones listed, around nine tenths were seen once. Sample: PBMCs. The receptor source for this set is a woman aged 30 to 39 in good health and CMV-seronegative.

CDR3 in DNA: TGTGCCAGCAAAGGCCTCGGCGGGAATGAAAAACTGTTTTTT. Protein: CASKGLGGNEKLFF. The V and J genes are TRBV7-8 and TRBJ1-4; D is uncertain. Trimming pared 7 bases from V and 5 bases from J, leaving 14 bases between. Germline V lookup: CDR1 SGHVS, CDR2 FQNEAQ. There are 14 residues in the CDR3.

The chain couples TRBV6-5 to TRBJ1-1; D unresolved. Trimming cost V 7 bases and J 0 bases, with 9 bases left between them. The CDR3 extends over 13 amino acids. The V gene's germline CDR1 is MNHEY and CDR2 SVGAGI. CDR3 amino acids: CASTDIMNTEAFF. CDR3 nucleotide sequence: TGTGCCAGCACCGACATAATGAACACTGAAGCTTTCTTT.

V is TRBV6-6 and J is TRBJ2-7; TRBD1 aligns across 8 bases. Per germline, CDR1 MNHNY and CDR2 SVGAGI (reference sequence). The ends lost 5 bases at V and 1 base at J; junction bases unmatched: 7. The CDR3 extends over 15 amino acids. Here the CDR3 DNA reads TGTGCCAGCAGTGACCGGGACAGGAGTTCCTACGAGCAGTACTTC. It encodes CASSDRDRSSYEQYF.

The rearrangement links TRBV18 to TRBJ1-4, with TRBD1 matching over 10 bases. Germline trimming cut 4 bases from V and 7 bases from J; bases unmatched to any gene: 15. CDR1 KGHSH and CDR2 LQKENI come from the germline V gene. The CDR3 sequence is 18 residues long. The CDR3 loop is CASSLSGTGVSEGEKLFF. CDR3 bases: TGTGCCAGCTCACTATCTGGGACAGGGGTATCAGAAGGTGAAAAACTGTTTTTT. Full variable domain (rest looked up from reference TRBV18 and TRBJ1-4): NAGVMQNPRHLVRRRGQEARLRCSPMKGHSHVYWYRQLPEEGLKFMVYLQKENIIDESGMPKERFSAEFPKEGPSILRIQQVVRGDSAAYFCASSLSGTGVSEGEKLFFGSGTQLSVL.

This rearrangement joins TRBV5-1 to TRBJ2-5; a weak D match, TRBD2 (5 bases). Trimming stripped 2 bases from V and 3 bases from J, with 5 bases between. The length of the CDR3 is 12 residues. Germline loops: CDR1 SGHRS, CDR2 YFSETQ. The CDR3 loop is CASSFGEETQYF. CDR3 bases: TGCGCCAGCAGCTTCGGGGAAGAGACCCAGTACTTC. Drawing the rest from reference TRBV5-1 and TRBJ2-5, the complete variable domain is KAGVTQTPRYLIKTRGQQVTLSCSPISGHRSVSWYQQTPGQGLQFLFEYFSETQRNKGNFPGRFSGRQFSNSRSEMNVSTLELGDSALYLCASSFGEETQYFGPGTRLLVL.

This clone appeared a few times. Distinct nucleotide sequences in the sample also encode this CDR3. This chain uses TRBV5-1 with TRBJ2-3, with D tentatively TRBD2 (5 bases). Trimming removed 0 bases at V and 2 bases at J, with 7 bases between. The CDR3 contains 14 residues. Germline values: CDR1 SGHRS, CDR2 YFSETQ. This CDR3 reads CASSLGGPTDTQYF. In nucleotides, the CDR3 is TGCGCCAGCAGCTTGGGCGGGCCCACAGATACGCAGTATTTT.

The table lists this clone with a count of one. The chain couples TRBV9 to TRBJ1-1; 7 bases map to TRBD1. The CDR3 length is 13 residues. The V gene's germline CDR1 is SGDLS and CDR2 YYNGEE. The V gene end was trimmed by 5 bases and the J gene end by 3 bases; junction bases not matched to a gene: 4. CDR3 nucleotide sequence: TGTGCCAGCAGTAGAACAGGGGACACTGAAGCTTTCTTT. Translation gives CASSRTGDTEAFF.

This sequence joins TRBV27 and TRBJ2-7, with TRBD1 matching 8 bases. The junction had 2 bases not matched to a gene; V was cut back by 7 bases and J by 0 bases. The CDR3 runs 13 residues. Germline V gene sequence: CDR1 MNHEY, CDR2 SMNVEV (reference sequence). CDR3 loop: CASTRGPSYEQYF. Here the CDR3 DNA reads TGTGCCAGCACCAGGGGGCCCTCCTACGAGCAGTACTTC.

The V gene is TRBV7-9, the J gene TRBJ1-2, with 7 bases lining up with TRBD1. With 5 bases clipped from V and 3 bases from J, the junction kept 3 bases outside the gene matches. In germline, CDR1 is SEHNR, CDR2 FQNEAQ (reference sequence). This CDR3 region has 13 residues. The CDR3 region is CASSLRGDYGYTF. In DNA, the CDR3 is TGTGCCAGCAGCCTCAGGGGGGACTATGGCTACACCTTC.

The chain couples TRBV10-3 to TRBJ1-2, with 10 bases lining up with TRBD1. Germline V CDR1 and CDR2: ENHRY, SYGVKD. The trim removed 6 bases at V and 4 bases at J, leaving 17 bases unmatched. The CDR3 totals 18 residues. The CDR3 nucleotides read TGTGCCATCAGAAGACAGGGGGCGAGTAATGAGACTAGCTATGGCTACACCTTC. Protein: CAIRRQGASNETSYGYTF.

This chain links TRBV27 with TRBJ1-1; TRBD1 might be the D (6 bases). Germline CDR1 MNHEY, CDR2 SMNVEV (reference sequence). The CDR3 extends over 16 amino acids. V shed 3 bases and J shed 2 bases, with 16 bases lying between them. As DNA, the CDR3 is TGTGCCAGCAGTTTTTTAGGAATACAGGGTAACACTGAAGCTTTCTTT. Translating gives CASSFLGIQGNTEAFF.

V usage is TRBV7-6 and J usage is TRBJ2-7; D gene uncertain. The ends were cut back, 2 bases at V and 6 bases at J, with 17 bases in the middle. The V gene's germline CDR1 is SGHVS and CDR2 FNYEAQ. CDR3 size: 15 residues. CDR3: CASSLNPAPSGEQYF. The CDR3 DNA reads TGTGCCAGCAGCTTAAACCCTGCCCCGTCCGGCGAGCAGTACTTC. Variable domain in full (rest from reference TRBV7-6 and TRBJ2-7): GAGVSQSPRYKVTKRGQDVALRCDPISGHVSLYWYRQALGQGPEFLTYFNYEAQQDKSGLPNDRFSAERPEGSISTLTIQRTEQRDSAMYRCASSLNPAPSGEQYFGPGTRLTVT.

This clone was counted between two and nine times. CDR3 in DNA: TGTGCCAGCCGAGATGACTTAGGTGGCTACACCTTC. It codes for CASRDDLGGYTF. The chain couples TRBV2 to TRBJ1-2; no reliable D call. This CDR3 comprises 12 residues. V was shortened by 8 bases and J by 7 bases, with 14 bases between the two germline ends. The germline V gene encodes CDR1 SNHLY and CDR2 FYNNEI.

The V call is TRBV4-1, the J call TRBJ2-7, with 7 bases that match TRBD1. The CDR3 spans 17 residues. Germline assignment: CDR1 MGHRA and CDR2 YSYEKL. V gave up 3 bases and J gave up 3 bases; unmatched junction bases: 14. DNA for the CDR3: TGCGCCAGCAGCCACGCTGTCGGACAGGACCTCCGCTACGAGCAGTACTTC. Its protein is CASSHAVGQDLRYEQYF.

The chain employs TRBV5-4 and TRBJ1-4; 7 bases line up with TRBD1. V was pared by 4 bases and J by 4 bases, with 7 bases of the junction left unmatched. Germline-derived CDR1 and CDR2 are SGHNT and YYREEE (reference sequence). The CDR3 loop spans 15 amino acids. The CDR3 is CASSLGTASNEKLFF. In nucleotides, the CDR3 is TGTGCCAGCAGCCTAGGGACAGCGAGTAATGAAAAACTGTTTTTT.

The gene calls are TRBV2 and TRBJ1-1; D not resolved. Trimming removed 3 bases at V and 6 bases at J, with 11 bases between. Germline CDR1 is SNHLY and CDR2 is FYNNEI. The CDR3 totals 13 residues. In DNA form, the CDR3 reads TGTGCCAGCAGTGAGGATCTCAGGCCTGAAGCTTTCTTT. Protein product: CASSEDLRPEAFF.